This T cell receptor (beta chain) originates from a study of T cell repertoires in cytomegalovirus infection. Whole-study context: Peptides in the study included HLA-C-restricted and HLA-B-restricted CMV epitopes. A matching HLA type, together with CMV infection, was signaled by public TCR beta signatures.

Ten or more counts support this clonotype. Its antigen is not known. Trimming removed 7 bases from V and 0 bases from J, with 13 bases in between. This CDR3 spans 15 amino acids. The germline gives CDR1 MDHEN, CDR2 SYDVKM. In TCRdb, the reads were re-called with MiXCR into one record per CDR3 protein. Of about 83,000 distinct CDR3 sequences in the sample, approximately 24% were seen once. The material was CD8+ T cells from cultured PBMCs, obtained from culture after CMV antigen stimulation. The TCR sequence derives from a human donor in good health (CMV status not recorded). Some clones in this sample may be carry-over from other donors' samples. V gene TRBV28 combines with J gene TRBJ1-5; D is possibly TRBD1 (6 bases). CDR3 nucleotide sequence: TGTGCCAGCACGGAGGACAGATTTAGCAATCAGCCCCAGCATTTT. Protein: CASTEDRFSNQPQHF.